In its sample, the clone carrying this T cell receptor (beta chain) was seen a few times. Its target is not known. Sequencing libraries for TCR beta were prepared with iRepertoire HTBI primers and Arm-PCR of CDR3 regions. Via MiXCR, TCRdb re-called the multiplex PCR reads, giving one row per CDR3 protein. The top ten hold about two fifths of the sample, which has 500,000 to 800,000 distinct CDR3 sequences, about 32% seen once. These data come from a study of regulatory T cells in long-lasting Graves disease. General study results and limits: With persistent disease, TRBV28, TRBJ1-2 and TRBJ2-5 were the favored segments. Persistent Graves' patients showed less TCR diversity than newly diagnosed patients showed. The work looked only at peripheral blood and did not look at thyroid tissue.

The time point was: persistent/refractory GD, antithyroid drugs over 5 years with positive TRAb. Following extraction of RNA from PBMCs, that RNA was used to make the TCR library. V lost 0 bases and J lost 9, with 12 bases in between. The CDR3 totals 13 residues. Germline loops: CDR1 SGHRS, CDR2 YFSETQ. The specimen was peripheral blood mononuclear cells (PBMCs), collected when the disease was refractory, from a patient treated with antithyroid drugs. V gene TRBV5-1 combines with J gene TRBJ1-1; possibly TRBD1 for D (5 bases). This receptor was taken from a female donor with Graves disease. The CDR3 region has the DNA TGCGCCAGCAGCTTGGCCGGGACTGAGAAAGCTTTCTTT. This codes for CASSLAGTEKAFF.